This is a list of T cell receptor beta chains from one sample in a study of T-cell reconstitution after alpha-beta-depleted transplantation in children. TCRdb independently ran MiXCR on the PCR reads; one entry per CDR3 protein. The sample lists 500,000 to 650,000 distinct CDR3 sequences, 10% to 15% occurring once. The source was PBMCs, mostly from graft donor cells, collected 360 days after TCRalphabeta/CD19-depleted stem cell transplant. All receptors derive from a male patient younger than 18 who had a stem cell transplant for acute myeloid leukemia, so the T cells may come from the graft donor. Each CDR3 is given with its conserved first and last residue. The D gene is left open where the match is weak. Clone size is not always given. Where it is, it says once, few, many or a class for expanded clones.

d_call clone_size j_call v_call cdr3_aa cdr3_nt
NA few TRBJ1-2 TRBV20-1 CSASRGQSGYGYTF TGCAGTGCTAGTCGTGGGCAGTCTGGCTATGGCTACACCTTC
NA few TRBJ2-2 TRBV7-2 CASSLGTVGTGELFF TGTGCCAGCAGCTTAGGGACGGTGGGCACCGGGGAGCTGTTTTTT
NA NA TRBJ2-1 TRBV7-9 CASILAGGNNEQFF TGTGCCAGCATCTTAGCAGGGGGGAACAATGAGCAGTTCTTC
TRBD1 few TRBJ2-1 TRBV7-6 CASSLAGTGDNEQFF TGTGCCAGCAGCTTAGCTGGAACAGGGGACAATGAGCAGTTCTTC
TRBD2 NA TRBJ2-1 TRBV7-2 CASSTRRTSGGDEQFF TGTGCCAGCAGCACCAGAAGGACTAGCGGGGGGGATGAGCAGTTCTTC
TRBD2 few TRBJ2-1 TRBV4-3 CASSQPTSGRTPYNEQFF TGCGCCAGCAGCCAACCAACTAGCGGGAGGACCCCCTACAATGAGCAGTTCTTC
TRBD2 few TRBJ2-2 TRBV6-2/TRBV6-3 CASSFPSGLASPGELFF TGTGCCAGCAGTTTCCCATCCGGACTAGCTAGCCCCGGGGAGCTGTTTTTT
TRBD1 many TRBJ2-1 TRBV28 CASSSGTGALQFF TGTGCCAGCAGTTCCGGGACAGGGGCCTTGCAGTTCTTC
TRBD2 many TRBJ2-4 TRBV29-1 CSVGKGGSKGKNIQYF TGCAGCGTCGGTAAAGGCGGGAGTAAGGGTAAAAACATTCAGTACTTC
NA NA TRBJ2-4 TRBV7-3 CASSLNRGPVNIQYF TGTGCCAGCAGCTTAAATCGAGGGCCGGTAAACATTCAGTACTTC
NA many TRBJ1-1 TRBV4-3 CASSSGDSNTEAFF TGCGCCAGCAGCTCAGGGGACTCGAACACTGAAGCTTTCTTT
NA many TRBJ2-5 TRBV29-1 CSVEGQWGTGETQYF TGCAGCGTGGAGGGACAGTGGGGAACGGGAGAGACCCAGTACTTC
NA NA TRBJ1-2 TRBV7-9 CASSPTRLTGYTF TGTGCCAGCAGTCCCACACGGCTTACCGGCTACACCTTC
TRBD1 few TRBJ2-5 TRBV10-3 CAISTGTAQETQYF TGTGCCATCAGTACCGGGACAGCACAAGAGACCCAGTACTTC
NA many TRBJ2-2 TRBV29-1 CSVKGSANTGELFF TGCAGCGTCAAAGGGTCAGCGAACACCGGGGAGCTGTTTTTT
TRBD1 few TRBJ2-3 TRBV7-6 CASSAPGQGPDTQYF TGTGCCAGCAGCGCACCGGGACAGGGACCAGATACGCAGTATTTT
NA NA TRBJ2-2 TRBV29-1 CSVEPYIGTGELFF TGCAGCGTTGAACCATACATTGGCACCGGGGAGCTGTTTTTT
TRBD1 many TRBJ2-3 TRBV7-2 CASSLGTGVGTDTQYF TGTGCCAGCAGCTTAGGGACAGGGGTCGGCACAGATACGCAGTATTTT
NA many TRBJ2-1 TRBV7-6 CASSPSQANNEQFF TGTGCCAGCAGCCCGAGTCAGGCGAACAATGAGCAGTTCTTC
TRBD1 few TRBJ2-7 TRBV28 CASSLFGTVYEQYF TGTGCCAGCAGTTTGTTCGGGACAGTGTACGAGCAGTACTTC
TRBD1 many TRBJ2-1 TRBV28 CASSLPGTGVNEQFF TGTGCCAGCAGTTTGCCCGGGACAGGGGTCAATGAGCAGTTCTTC
TRBD1 NA TRBJ1-4 TRBV7-2 CASSLETGVPEKLFF TGTGCCAGCAGCTTAGAGACAGGGGTTCCTGAAAAACTGTTTTTT
NA NA TRBJ2-3 TRBV20-1 CSARDIGASGTQYF TGCAGTGCTAGAGACATCGGAGCAAGCGGTACGCAGTATTTT
NA few TRBJ2-1 TRBV20-1 CSAQHALAMIGNEQFF TGCAGTGCTCAGCACGCCCTAGCCATGATAGGCAATGAGCAGTTCTTC
NA many TRBJ2-2 TRBV5-1 CASSLPMGELFF TGCGCCAGCAGCCTACCTATGGGGGAGCTGTTTTTT
NA many TRBJ2-1 TRBV5-1 CASSLAANERNEQFF TGCGCCAGCAGCTTGGCGGCTAATGAGCGGAATGAGCAGTTCTTC
NA few TRBJ2-7 TRBV30 CAWRALGVSPSYEQYF TGTGCCTGGAGGGCCCTTGGAGTGAGTCCTTCTTACGAGCAGTACTTC
TRBD2 many TRBJ2-1 TRBV3-1 CASSRTSGSSYNEQFF TGTGCCAGCAGCCGCACTAGCGGAAGCTCCTACAATGAGCAGTTCTTC
TRBD1 few TRBJ2-2 TRBV11-1 CASSPQKAGQGNTGELFF TGTGCCAGCAGCCCCCAGAAGGCGGGACAGGGTAACACCGGGGAGCTGTTTTTT
TRBD1 NA TRBJ2-5 TRBV7-2 CASSLDRFHSQETQYF TGTGCCAGCAGCTTGGACAGGTTCCATTCTCAAGAGACCCAGTACTTC
TRBD2 NA TRBJ2-7 TRBV20-1 CSARDAGGRTYEQYF TGCAGTGCTAGAGATGCTGGCGGGAGGACCTACGAGCAGTACTTC
NA few TRBJ2-1 TRBV29-1 CSVESAWRYNEQFF TGCAGCGTTGAATCGGCCTGGAGGTACAATGAGCAGTTCTTC
TRBD2 few TRBJ2-5 TRBV20-1 CSATQGAGGSRETQYF TGCAGTGCCACGCAAGGAGCGGGAGGGAGCCGAGAGACCCAGTACTTC
TRBD2 many TRBJ2-7 TRBV20-1 CSASQPSGAYEQYF TGCAGTGCTAGTCAGCCTAGCGGGGCCTACGAGCAGTACTTC
NA NA TRBJ2-1 TRBV20-1 CSADGPLGPNEQFF TGCAGTGCCGATGGACCCCTAGGCCCCAATGAGCAGTTCTTC
TRBD1 many TRBJ2-5 TRBV7-2 CASSSTGLYQETQYF TGTGCCAGCAGCTCGACAGGGCTGTACCAAGAGACCCAGTACTTC
TRBD2 many TRBJ2-1 TRBV15 CATSRDHPKREGRWEQFF TGTGCCACCAGCAGAGATCACCCAAAGCGGGAGGGCCGTTGGGAGCAGTTCTTC
NA few TRBJ2-7 TRBV20-1 CSADTHYYEQYF TGCAGTGCTGACACCCACTACTACGAGCAGTACTTC
TRBD2 many TRBJ2-7 TRBV28 CASSPTSGRAGEQYF TGTGCCAGCAGCCCCACTAGCGGGAGGGCCGGAGAGCAGTACTTC
NA NA TRBJ2-7 TRBV13 CASSFGDGGYEQYF TGTGCCAGCAGCTTCGGGGATGGCGGATACGAGCAGTACTTC
NA few TRBJ2-1 TRBV11-1 CASSSGQPRSYNEQFF TGTGCCAGCAGCTCCGGACAGCCCCGCTCCTACAATGAGCAGTTCTTC
TRBD1 many TRBJ1-1 TRBV20-1 CSARRAAGGTEAFF TGCAGTGCTAGAAGAGCGGCAGGGGGTACTGAAGCTTTCTTT
NA NA TRBJ2-7 TRBV27 CASSMTVSFYEQYF TGTGCCAGCAGTATGACAGTTTCCTTCTACGAGCAGTACTTC
TRBD1 few TRBJ2-1 TRBV29-1 CSVDYGTVQFF TGCAGCGTTGATTACGGGACAGTGCAGTTCTTC
NA many TRBJ2-1 TRBV15 CATLGGGSYNEQFF TGTGCCACCCTTGGGGGCGGGAGTTACAATGAGCAGTTCTTC
TRBD2 NA TRBJ2-3 TRBV4-3 CASSQEWGLTSLSTDTQYF TGCGCCAGCAGCCAAGAGTGGGGACTAACCAGTTTGTCCACAGATACGCAGTATTTT
NA NA TRBJ2-7 TRBV12-3/TRBV12-4 CASSLKVGDYGDEQYF TGTGCCAGCAGTCTGAAGGTTGGAGACTATGGGGACGAGCAGTACTTC